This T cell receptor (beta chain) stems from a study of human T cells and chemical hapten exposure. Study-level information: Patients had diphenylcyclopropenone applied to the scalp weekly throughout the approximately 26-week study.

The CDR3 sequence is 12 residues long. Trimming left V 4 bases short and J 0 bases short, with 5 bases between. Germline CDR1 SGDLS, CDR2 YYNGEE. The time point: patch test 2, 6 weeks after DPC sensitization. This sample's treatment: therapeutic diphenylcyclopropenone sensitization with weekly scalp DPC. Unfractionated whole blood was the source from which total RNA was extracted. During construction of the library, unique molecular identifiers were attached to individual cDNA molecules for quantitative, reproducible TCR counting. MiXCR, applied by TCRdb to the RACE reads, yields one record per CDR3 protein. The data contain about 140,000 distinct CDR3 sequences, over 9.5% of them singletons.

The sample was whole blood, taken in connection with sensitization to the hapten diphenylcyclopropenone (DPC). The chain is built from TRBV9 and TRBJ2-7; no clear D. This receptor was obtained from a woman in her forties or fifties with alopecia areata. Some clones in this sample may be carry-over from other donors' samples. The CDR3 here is CASSRNSYEQYF. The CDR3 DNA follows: TGTGCCAGCAGCCGTAACTCCTACGAGCAGTACTTC.